The rows below give T cell receptor beta chains drawn from one sample of a study. TCRdb redid the calling of the RT-PCR reads with MiXCR, one entry per CDR3 protein. Among fewer than 800,000 distinct CDR3 sequences listed, 14% were seen once. Sample: memory CD4+ T cells from blood. These receptors came from a female donor in good health, serving as a healthy control. Both conserved end residues are trimmed from each CDR3. D genes are given only for firm matches.

d_gene	v_gene	j_gene	CDR3aa
-	TRBV4-1	TRBJ2-1	ASSQFPPAQRDEQF
TRBD1	TRBV7-2	TRBJ1-2	ARSPGQGYGYT
-	TRBV29-1	TRBJ2-3	SPSIQGSTDTQY
-	TRBV30	TRBJ2-5	AWKAPGLETQY
-	TRBV20-1	TRBJ1-1	SAREWRRNTEAF
-	TRBV7-9	TRBJ2-7	ASSPLRTASYEQY
TRBD1	TRBV18	TRBJ1-6	ASSRPGTGYNSPLH
-	TRBV5-1	TRBJ2-5	ASRQGDLAFQETQY
TRBD1	TRBV28	TRBJ2-7	ASSIRDRHLGQY
TRBD1	TRBV6-2/TRBV6-3	TRBJ2-3	ASSFLDRGRTDTQY
-	TRBV2	TRBJ2-4	ASSAEAKNIQY
-	TRBV10-3	TRBJ2-5	AISDQYVKTQY
TRBD1	TRBV18	TRBJ2-7	ASSPKGQGNEQY
TRBD1	TRBV20-1	TRBJ2-7	SARGDRHFYEQY
-	TRBV9	TRBJ1-4	ASSVATGGEKLF
-	TRBV9	TRBJ2-2	ASSVAPNTGELF
-	TRBV29-1	TRBJ1-1	SVHRLNTEAF
-	TRBV9	TRBJ2-3	ASSVGAFNTDTQY
-	TRBV27	TRBJ2-2	ASSLFGTEGTGELF
-	TRBV7-3	TRBJ2-7	ASSLSPVTYEQY
-	TRBV24-1	TRBJ1-5	AKARGGPQH
-	TRBV20-1	TRBJ1-5	SAEDRSNQPQH
TRBD2	TRBV29-1	TRBJ2-3	SVSGGPDTQY
-	TRBV7-9	TRBJ2-5	ASSRDWDETQY
-	TRBV7-3	TRBJ2-3	ASSRGLSTSTDTQY
TRBD2	TRBV28	TRBJ2-3	ASRLPRTSGRDTQY
-	TRBV5-1	TRBJ2-1	ASSSAFMDSYNEQF
TRBD1	TRBV2	TRBJ2-1	ASRTGSIGNEQF
-	TRBV6-6	TRBJ2-7	ASSYLGSRYEQY
TRBD2	TRBV5-1	TRBJ2-5	ASSLAPSGGAETQY